These 13 T cell receptor beta chains share one sample of origin, sequenced in a study of graft-versus-host responses after intestinal transplantation. Libraries were prepared by immunoSEQ multiplex PCR; TCRdb keeps only in-frame clonotypes and omits some of them. The sample includes 65,000 to 90,000 clones, roughly 90% of them seen just once. For these TCRs, the target antigens are not known. Source: unstimulated CD8+ T cells sorted from spleen or lymph node cells, taken before transplant. Every receptor here comes from a human donor who was the organ donor for an intestinal transplant.

This rearrangement joins TRBV2 to TRBJ2-3; tentative D call: TRBD2 (5 bases). Germline loops: CDR1 SNHLY, CDR2 FYNNEI. The length of the CDR3 is 12 residues. V lost 6 bases and J lost 6, with 10 bases in between. CDR3 DNA sequence: TGTGCCAGCAGGGGCCGGGATGATACGCAGTATTTT. Protein: CASRGRDDTQYF.

The CDR3 DNA is TGTGCCAAAAATGGGGGCGGTGGGGCTAACTATGGCTACACCTTC. Its protein is CAKNGGGGANYGYTF. The chain has TRBV2 and TRBJ1-2; a weak D match, TRBD1 (6 bases). Deletions cut 10 bases from V and 0 bases from J, with 18 bases between. Germline lookup yields CDR1 SNHLY and CDR2 FYNNEI. The length of the CDR3 is 15 residues.

The chain links TRBV2 to TRBJ2-5; 9 bases are shared with TRBD2. The germline V gene encodes CDR1 SNHLY and CDR2 FYNNEI. CDR3 length: 16 residues. The trim removed 7 bases at V and 3 bases at J, leaving 12 bases unmatched. CDR3 sequence: CASKGVGAGGKETQYF. For the CDR3, the DNA is TGTGCCAGCAAAGGAGTGGGTGCGGGGGGGAAAGAGACCCAGTACTTC.

The sample holds one count of this clone. This chain joins TRBV27 and TRBJ1-6, with D uncertain. CDR3 size: 16 residues. CDR1 is MNHEY, CDR2 SMNVEV, per germline (reference sequence). Trimming pared 6 bases from V and 2 bases from J, leaving 14 bases between. CDR3 residues: CASSSGIRPYNSPLHF. CDR3 nucleotides: TGTGCCAGCAGCTCCGGGATCCGCCCCTATAATTCACCCCTCCACTTT.

Comments on this clone: The sample has other DNA sequences that encode this CDR3 too. This chain uses TRBV2 with TRBJ2-3, with D maybe TRBD1 (6 bases). This CDR3 has 15 residues. Trimming cost V 0 bases and J 0 bases, with 7 bases left between them. Germline V gene sequence: CDR1 SNHLY, CDR2 FYNNEI. The CDR3 sequence: CASSEAGASTDTQYF. For the CDR3, the DNA is TGTGCCAGCAGTGAAGCGGGGGCGAGCACAGATACGCAGTATTTT.

The chain carries TRBV28 and TRBJ2-1; TRBD2 matches 10 bases. The CDR3 consists of 17 residues. Trimming at V came to 5 bases and at J to 0 bases, leaving 7 bases not matched to a gene. Germline V lookup: CDR1 MDHEN, CDR2 SYDVKM. CDR3: CASSPISSGSSYNEQFF. The CDR3 region has the DNA TGTGCCAGCAGTCCTATTTCTAGCGGGAGCTCCTACAATGAGCAGTTCTTC.

The gene calls are TRBV12-5 and TRBJ2-7, with D possibly being TRBD1 (6 bases). V lost 5 bases to trimming and J lost 4 bases, with 15 bases between them. Germline V lookup: CDR1 LGHNT, CDR2 FRNRAP. This CDR3 region has 14 residues. CDR3 coding DNA: TGTGCTAGTGGTCGAACAGGGACAACATACGAGCAGTACTTC. Translating gives CASGRTGTTYEQYF.

This chain links TRBV6-1 with TRBJ2-1; D possibly corresponds to TRBD2 (7 bases). CDR3 length equals 13 residues. V gave up 6 bases and J gave up 5 bases, with 11 bases separating them. The germline CDR1 and CDR2 sequences are MNHNS and SASEGT. Written as DNA, the CDR3 is TGTGCCAGCAGCACAGGGACTAACAATGAGCAGTTCTTC. This gives the protein CASSTGTNNEQFF.

This chain links TRBV18 with TRBJ2-3; TRBD1 aligns across 7 bases. The V gene's germline CDR1 is KGHSH and CDR2 LQKENI. The CDR3 is 18 residues long. With 2 bases clipped from V and 10 bases from J, the junction kept 21 bases outside the gene matches. The CDR3 sequence is CASSPISLIPRGLRAQYF. In DNA form, the CDR3 reads TGTGCCAGCTCACCAATTTCTCTGATCCCGAGGGGGCTTCGTGCGCAGTATTTT.

The chain is built from TRBV6-1 and TRBJ2-1, with 8 bases fitting TRBD2. J lost 13 bases, V lost 3 bases, and 2 bases had no gene match. The CDR3 runs to 11 residues. Germline assignment: CDR1 MNHNS and CDR2 SASEGT. CDR3 in DNA: TGTGCCAGCAGTGACGGGGGGGGCCAGTTCTTC. Translating gives CASSDGGGQFF.

The chain is built from TRBV6-1 and TRBJ2-7, with D tentatively TRBD2 (5 bases). Germline loops: CDR1 MNHNS, CDR2 SASEGT. This CDR3 spans 14 amino acids. V dropped 10 bases and J dropped 6 bases, with 22 bases sitting between them. The CDR3: CATRFMPGVFEQYF. In DNA form, the CDR3 reads TGTGCCACCAGATTCATGCCCGGGGTATTCGAGCAGTACTTC.

V is TRBV5-1 and J is TRBJ1-2; no clear D gene. The CDR3 has 14 residues. V shed 0 bases and J shed 4 bases, with 10 bases lying between them. The germline V gene encodes CDR1 SGHRS and CDR2 YFSETQ. CDR3 protein: CASSLAVAFYGYTF. The CDR3 DNA follows: TGCGCCAGCAGCTTGGCCGTGGCTTTCTATGGCTACACCTTC. Combining the CDR3 with reference TRBV5-1 and TRBJ1-2 gives the whole variable domain KAGVTQTPRYLIKTRGQQVTLSCSPISGHRSVSWYQQTPGQGLQFLFEYFSETQRNKGNFPGRFSGRQFSNSRSEMNVSTLELGDSALYLCASSLAVAFYGYTFGSGTRLTVV.

This clone was counted once. The chain couples TRBV4-3 to TRBJ1-1, with TRBD1 as a possible D gene (5 bases). The V and J ends lost 0 bases and 0 bases respectively, with 8 bases between them. Per germline, CDR1 LGHNA and CDR2 YSLEER. The CDR3 is 15 amino acids. In nucleotides, the CDR3 is TGCGCCAGCAGCCAAGATGGGGGGGTGAACACTGAAGCTTTCTTT. It specifies CASSQDGGVNTEAFF.